The clone carrying this T cell receptor (beta chain) occurred a few times. What it binds is unknown. The sample comes from a study of CD8 T cells in ankylosing spondylitis. Study-wide results and limits: Seemingly characteristic of ankylosing spondylitis blood was a TCR beta motif consisting of eight highly homologous variants. Disease-linked clones displayed a CD8+ phenotype and appeared relatively rarely in peripheral blood. As reported, disease-linked clones showed significant enrichment in matched ankylosing spondylitis synovial fluid.

This CDR3 region has 11 residues. Looked up from germline, CDR1 is GTSNPN and CDR2 is SVGIG (reference sequence). Trimming shortened V by 3 bases and J by 15 bases, and 12 bases separated the two germline ends. Molecular-barcoded quantitative 5'-RACE produced these TCR beta libraries. MiXCR was run by TCRdb on the 5' RACE reads, yielding one entry per CDR3 protein. The sample records about 700,000 distinct CDR3 sequences, roughly 20% being singletons. This sequence joins TRBV30 and TRBJ1-6; a weak D match, TRBD1 (5 bases). The sample comprised blood, either unsorted or a sorted T cell fraction (not recorded which). This sequence was found in a male donor with ankylosing spondylitis. The CDR3 region has the DNA TGTGCCTGGAGCGGGGACGTCTTCCTCCACTTT. This codes for CAWSGDVFLHF.